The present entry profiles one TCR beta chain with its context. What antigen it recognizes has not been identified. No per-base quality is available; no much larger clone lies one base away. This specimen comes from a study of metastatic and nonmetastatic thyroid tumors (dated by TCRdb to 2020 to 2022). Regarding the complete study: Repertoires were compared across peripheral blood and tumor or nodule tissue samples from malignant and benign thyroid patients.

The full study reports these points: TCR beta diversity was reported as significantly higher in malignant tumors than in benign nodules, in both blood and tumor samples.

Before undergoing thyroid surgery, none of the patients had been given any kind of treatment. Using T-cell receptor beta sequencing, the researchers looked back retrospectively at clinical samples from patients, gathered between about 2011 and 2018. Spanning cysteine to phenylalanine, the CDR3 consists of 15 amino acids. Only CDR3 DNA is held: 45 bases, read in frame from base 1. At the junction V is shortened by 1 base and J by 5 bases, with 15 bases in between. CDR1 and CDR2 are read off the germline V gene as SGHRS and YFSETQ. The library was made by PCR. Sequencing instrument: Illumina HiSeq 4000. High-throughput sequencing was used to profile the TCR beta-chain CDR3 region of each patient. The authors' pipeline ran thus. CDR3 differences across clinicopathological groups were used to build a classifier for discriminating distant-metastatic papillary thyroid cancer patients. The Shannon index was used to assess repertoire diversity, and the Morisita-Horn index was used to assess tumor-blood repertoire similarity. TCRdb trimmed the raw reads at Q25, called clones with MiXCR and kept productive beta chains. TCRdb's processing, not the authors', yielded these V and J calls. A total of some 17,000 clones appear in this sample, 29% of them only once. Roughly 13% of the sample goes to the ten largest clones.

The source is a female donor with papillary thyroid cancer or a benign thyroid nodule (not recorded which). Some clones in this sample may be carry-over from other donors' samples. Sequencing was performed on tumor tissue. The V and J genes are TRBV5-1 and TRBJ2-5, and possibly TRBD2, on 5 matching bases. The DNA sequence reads TGCGCCAGCAGCTTGACTCTGGGTGGCGGGGAGACCCAGTACTTC. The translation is CASSLTLGGGETQYF.